The sequence of this T cell receptor beta chain was determined in a study of regulatory T cells in long-lasting Graves disease. Time point noted: newly diagnosed GD, antithyroid drugs for less than 3 months. Following extraction of RNA from PBMCs, that RNA was used to make the TCR library. Investigators report Graves' disease was diagnosed under American Thyroid Association guidelines. Sequencing libraries for TCR beta were prepared with iRepertoire HTBI primers and Arm-PCR of CDR3 regions. TCRdb itself ran the multiplex PCR reads through MiXCR, one entry per CDR3 protein. This sample has 550,000 to 600,000 distinct CDR3 sequences; more than 15% occur once, and the top ten carry around 12%. The germline V gene has CDR1 GTSNPN and CDR2 SVGIG (reference sequence). The length of the CDR3 is 13 residues. Trimming removed 1 base at V and 1 base at J, with 2 bases between. The same data also contributed to another study, on T cells in Graves' hyperthyroidism and ophthalmopathy. From that report: Appearing also in blood were most of the thyroid clonotypes expanded above 0.001.

The sequence derives from a man aged 18 to 35 with Graves disease. The sequenced sample was peripheral blood mononuclear cells (PBMCs), obtained at new diagnosis, from a patient treated with antithyroid drugs. The chain combines TRBV30 with TRBJ2-6; unclear D gene. The CDR3 here is CAWSGSGANVLTF. The DNA of the CDR3 is TGTGCCTGGAGTGGGTCTGGGGCCAACGTCCTGACTTTC.